These T cell receptor beta chains were read from a single sample in a study of early T cells in non-severe SARS-CoV-2 infection. MiXCR, applied by TCRdb to the 5' RACE reads, yields one record per CDR3 protein. The table lists roughly 34,000 distinct CDR3 sequences, 5% to 7% of them singletons. Material for sequencing was whole blood. The origin of the receptors is an adult who was a healthcare worker with PCR-confirmed SARS-CoV-2 infection or an uninfected control (not recorded which). CDR3s include the opening cysteine and the closing phenylalanine or tryptophan. D genes are given only for firm matches. Clone size is stated in some rows and not others, as once, few, many or a class when expanded.

d_call	clone_size	j_call	v_call	cdr3_aa	cdr3_nt
NA	many	TRBJ1-4	TRBV7-2	CASSLPAQGSTNEKLFF	TGTGCCAGCAGCCTTCCGGCCCAGGGATCAACTAATGAAAAACTGTTTTTT
TRBD1	many	TRBJ2-2	TRBV11-2	CASSSMTGGGELFF	TGTGCCAGCAGCTCAATGACAGGGGGCGGGGAGCTGTTTTTT
NA	NA	TRBJ2-2	TRBV29-1	CSVPAGENTGELFF	TGCAGCGTGCCAGCCGGGGAGAACACCGGGGAGCTGTTTTTT
NA	many	TRBJ2-3	TRBV7-2	CASSILFDTQYF	TGTGCCAGCAGCATACTCTTCGATACGCAGTATTTT
NA	few	TRBJ1-6	TRBV20-1	CSASQGRFDSPLHF	TGCAGTGCTAGCCAGGGGCGGTTTGATTCACCCCTCCACTTT
TRBD2	few	TRBJ2-1	TRBV12-3/TRBV12-4	CASRPVRGGRDEQFF	TGTGCCAGCAGGCCCGTGCGCGGGGGAAGGGATGAGCAGTTCTTC
NA	many	TRBJ2-2	TRBV10-1	CASSVRGLTPGSCFF	NA
NA	many	TRBJ2-2	TRBV6-4	CASTPGTVNTGELFF	TGTGCCAGCACCCCCGGGACGGTGAACACCGGGGAGCTGTTTTTT
NA	many	TRBJ2-3	TRBV7-9	CASSTLASDTQYF	TGTGCCAGCAGTACTCTGGCCTCAGATACGCAGTATTTT
NA	NA	TRBJ2-7	TRBV11-2	CASSLDGYYEQYF	TGTGCCAGCAGCTTAGACGGTTACTACGAGCAGTACTTC
NA	many	TRBJ1-6	TRBV7-6	CASSLSGSDSPLHF	TGTGCCAGCAGCTTATCTGGGTCGGATTCACCCCTCCACTTT
TRBD2	many	TRBJ2-1	TRBV7-6	CASSPGLAGGNEQFF	TGTGCCAGCAGCCCAGGACTAGCGGGGGGCAATGAGCAGTTCTTC
NA	many	TRBJ2-1	TRBV12-3/TRBV12-4	CASRSGAEYNEQFF	TGTGCCAGCAGATCCGGGGCCGAATACAATGAGCAGTTCTTC
TRBD1	many	TRBJ2-3	TRBV7-2	CASSPTRGQGGDTQYF	TGTGCCAGCAGCCCAACGCGAGGACAGGGTGGAGATACGCAGTATTTT
TRBD2	many	TRBJ2-1	TRBV10-1	CASKVAGSSYNEQFF	TGCGCCAGCAAAGTAGCGGGGAGCTCCTACAATGAGCAGTTCTTC
TRBD2	many	TRBJ2-3	TRBV20-1	CSVTSNTQYF	TGCAGTGTGACTAGCAATACGCAGTATTTT
TRBD2	many	TRBJ2-3	TRBV7-2	CASSFGLVTDTQYF	TGTGCCAGCAGCTTCGGACTAGTCACAGATACGCAGTATTTT
NA	many	TRBJ2-3	TRBV29-1	CSVGGGGVVSYF	TGCAGCGTTGGGGGAGGTGGGGTAGTGTCGTATTTT
NA	many	TRBJ1-2	TRBV12-3/TRBV12-4	CASSPIGYRGYTF	TGTGCCAGCAGCCCTATCGGGTATCGGGGCTACACCTTC
NA	once	TRBJ2-7	TRBV6-2/TRBV6-3	CASSYFEGLDEQYF	TGTGCCAGCAGTTACTTTGAGGGTCTGGACGAGCAGTACTTC
NA	many	TRBJ1-5	TRBV19	CASSISRGEQPQHF	TGTGCCAGTAGTATATCCAGGGGTGAACAGCCCCAGCATTTT
TRBD2	few	TRBJ2-1	TRBV27	CASSLGAGVTNEQFF	TGTGCCAGCAGTTTAGGAGCGGGGGTAACCAATGAGCAGTTCTTC
NA	many	TRBJ2-3	TRBV12-3/TRBV12-4	CASSLVGSADTQYF	TGTGCCAGCAGTTTAGTGGGTTCCGCAGATACGCAGTATTTT
NA	NA	TRBJ2-7	TRBV5-1	CASSFSPTNSYEQYF	TGCGCCAGCAGCTTTTCCCCGACAAACTCCTACGAGCAGTACTTC